This entry lists 24 T cell receptor beta chains sequenced from one sample in a study of blood T cell repertoires in COVID-19. The table came from immunoSEQ multiplex PCR; TCRdb's copy has only in-frame clones and leaves some out. The profile covers approximately 250,000 clones, with around 90% appearing a single time and over 0.8% taken by the ten largest. The specimen was peripheral blood. These receptor sequences come from a man aged 30 to 39 with COVID-19, enrolled during active disease.

This clone was observed once. This chain uses TRBV3-1 (or the pseudogene TRBV3-2) with TRBJ2-1; possibly TRBD1 for D (6 bases). The CDR3 totals 16 residues. V was pared by 3 bases and J by 9 bases, with 21 bases between. From germline, CDR1 is LGHDT and CDR2 YNNKEL (reference sequence). CDR3 coding DNA: TGTGCCAGCAGCCAGATAACCGGGACACCCTCCGGTGAGCAGTTCTTC. Translating it yields CASSQITGTPSGEQFF.

This chain connects TRBV10-3 to TRBJ1-4; possible D gene TRBD1, 5 bases. The germline gives CDR1 ENHRY, CDR2 SYGVKD. The CDR3 is made up of 14 amino acids. The V and J ends lost 4 bases and 7 bases respectively, with 13 bases between them. The CDR3 nucleotides read TGTGCCATCAGTGGGCAGGGCGTACGTGAAAAACTGTTTTTT. Residues: CAISGQGVREKLFF.

CDR3 DNA: TGTGCCAGCAGCGCCCGATCAGACTCCACCGGGGAGCTGTTTTTT. It yields the protein CASSARSDSTGELFF. The chain carries TRBV9 and TRBJ2-2; D not certain. This CDR3 comprises 15 residues. V was clipped by 3 bases and J by 4 bases, with 13 bases between them. CDR1 is SGDLS, CDR2 YYNGEE, per germline.

The chain joins TRBV4-1 to TRBJ1-2, with D possibly matching TRBD1 (6 bases). V lost 1 base, J lost 5 bases, and 14 bases lay in between. Looked up from germline, CDR1 is MGHRA and CDR2 is YSYEKL. The CDR3 extends over 15 amino acids. As DNA, the CDR3 is TGCGCCAGCAGCCAAGCTCCAGGGGCGCGTTATGGCTACACCTTC. The encoded protein is CASSQAPGARYGYTF.

V and J are TRBV2 and TRBJ2-6, with D perhaps matching TRBD2 (5 bases). Between the trimmed V and J ends, which lost 4 bases and 4 bases, there was a span of 17 bases. This CDR3 is built from 17 residues. The germline V gene has CDR1 SNHLY and CDR2 FYNNEI. CDR3 region: CASSALVPLAGANVLTF. The CDR3 DNA reads TGTGCCAGCAGTGCTCTGGTTCCCCTAGCCGGGGCCAACGTCCTGACTTTC.

This chain joins TRBV5-1 and TRBJ1-2, with TRBD1 matching 8 bases. CDR1 is SGHRS, CDR2 YFSETQ, per germline. Trimming removed 6 bases from V and 7 bases from J; junction bases left unmatched: 14. The CDR3 is 15 residues long. The CDR3 is CASNRESTGESGYTF. The DNA for the CDR3 is TGCGCCAGCAACCGCGAATCGACAGGGGAGAGTGGCTACACCTTC.

The J gene is TRBJ2-2, the V gene TRBV2; a possible D gene is TRBD2 (6 bases). This CDR3 comprises 14 residues. Trimming shortened V by 4 bases and J by 6 bases, and 12 bases separated the two germline ends. The germline V gene has CDR1 SNHLY and CDR2 FYNNEI. The CDR3 here is CASSAREVPGELFF. The CDR3 bases are TGTGCCAGCAGTGCCAGGGAGGTACCCGGGGAGCTGTTTTTT.

This chain connects TRBV3-1 (or the pseudogene TRBV3-2) to TRBJ2-3, with TRBD1 matching 7 bases. V gave up 1 base and J gave up 2 bases; unmatched junction bases: 12. CDR1 and CDR2 (germline): LGHDT, YNNKEL (reference sequence). The CDR3 sequence is 18 residues long. The CDR3 loop is CASSQGVEGADITDTQYF. CDR3 bases: TGTGCCAGCAGCCAAGGGGTCGAGGGGGCCGACATCACAGATACGCAGTATTTT.

The chain recombines TRBV30 with TRBJ2-7; 10 nucleotides align to TRBD1. Trimming at V came to 0 bases and at J to 3 bases, leaving 8 bases not matched to a gene. The germline CDR1 and CDR2 sequences are GTSNPN and SVGIG (reference sequence). The CDR3 extends over 16 amino acids. This chain's CDR3 is CAWSVWGGTGDYEQYF. DNA of the CDR3: TGTGCCTGGAGTGTATGGGGAGGGACAGGGGACTACGAGCAGTACTTC. Combining the CDR3 with reference TRBV30 and TRBJ2-7 gives the whole variable domain SQTIHQWPATLVQPVGSPLSLECTVEGTSNPNLYWYRQAAGRGLQLLFYSVGIGQISSEVPQNLSASRPQDRQFILSSKKLLLSDSGFYLCAWSVWGGTGDYEQYFGPGTRLTVT.

This chain connects TRBV3-1 (or the pseudogene TRBV3-2) to TRBJ1-1; D remains ambiguous. Trimming removed 6 bases from V and 1 base from J, with 12 bases in between. The CDR3 contains 14 residues. Germline V gene lookup returns CDR1 LGHDT and CDR2 YNNKEL (reference sequence). CDR3 nucleotide sequence: TGTGCCAGCAGTCCGAGGGAGGGGAACACTGAAGCTTTCTTT. Its translation is CASSPREGNTEAFF.

The chain combines TRBV19 with TRBJ1-4; D might be TRBD1 (6 bases). V gave up 4 bases and J gave up 4 bases, with 10 bases separating them. The CDR3 length is 14 residues. In germline, CDR1 is LNHDA, CDR2 SQIVND (reference sequence). CDR3 in amino acids: CASSTGTINEKLFF. For the CDR3, the DNA is TGTGCCAGTAGTACCGGGACAATTAATGAAAAACTGTTTTTT.

This clone was found once. V usage is TRBV5-4 and J usage is TRBJ1-1; 11 bases align to TRBD1. Unmatched junction bases numbered 6, after V lost 4 bases and J lost 4 bases. Looked up from germline, CDR1 is SGHNT and CDR2 is YYREEE (reference sequence). The CDR3 is 15 amino acids. The CDR3: CASSPGTGGGTEAFF. The CDR3 nucleotides read TGTGCCAGCAGCCCCGGGACAGGGGGAGGCACTGAAGCTTTCTTT.

The rearrangement joins TRBV6-1 to TRBJ2-5; weak D call: TRBD1 (5 bases). CDR1 MNHNS and CDR2 SASEGT come from the germline V gene. CDR3 size: 17 residues. Deletions cut 2 bases from V and 7 bases from J, with 23 bases between. CDR3 in DNA: TGTGCCAGCAGTGAACGGGTGGGTGGGGCGCCCGGTGGGACCCAGTACTTC. It yields the protein CASSERVGGAPGGTQYF.

J is TRBJ1-6 and V is TRBV7-9; no reliable D call. Germline CDR1 is SEHNR and CDR2 is FQNEAQ (reference sequence). V was cut by 5 bases and J by 12 bases, with 14 bases left in between. The CDR3 contains 13 residues. The CDR3 is CASSPLGAGPLHF. The CDR3 region has the DNA TGTGCCAGCAGCCCCCTGGGTGCAGGACCCCTCCACTTT. The full variable domain, its missing parts supplied by reference TRBV7-9 and TRBJ1-6, is DTGVSQNPRHKITKRGQNVTFRCDPISEHNRLYWYRQTLGQGPEFLTYFQNEAQLEKSRLLSDRFSAERPKGSFSTLEIQRTEQGDSAMYLCASSPLGAGPLHFGNGTRLTVT.

Concerning this clone: Other DNA sequences in the same sample also yield this CDR3. The chain has TRBV7-9 and TRBJ2-7; tentatively, D is TRBD2 (7 bases). Trimming shortened V by 2 bases and J by 2 bases, and 10 bases separated the two germline ends. The CDR3 contains 14 residues. Germline lookup yields CDR1 SEHNR and CDR2 FQNEAQ (reference sequence). The CDR3 reads CASSLRGAAYEQYF. DNA for the CDR3: TGTGCCAGCAGCTTACGGGGGGCGGCCTACGAGCAGTACTTC.

V is TRBV7-9 and J is TRBJ1-5; D possibly corresponds to TRBD1 (5 bases). Germline CDR1 and CDR2: SEHNR and FQNEAQ (reference sequence). Trimming took off 3 bases at V and 5 bases at J, with 8 bases between the two ends. The CDR3 is made up of 13 amino acids. CDR3 DNA: TGTGCCAGCAGCTTTTCAGGGCATCAGCCCCAGCATTTT. It is translated as CASSFSGHQPQHF.

The V and J genes are TRBV30 and TRBJ1-2; TRBD1 is a possible D gene (6 bases). With 2 bases removed from V and 4 bases from J, the gap between germline ends came to 11 bases. Germline-derived CDR1 and CDR2 are GTSNPN and SVGIG (reference sequence). The CDR3 contains 13 residues. CDR3 in amino acids: CAWSPGGPYGYTF. The CDR3 DNA follows: TGTGCCTGGAGTCCGGGGGGCCCCTATGGCTACACCTTC.

This rearrangement joins TRBV7-9 to TRBJ1-4; D unclear. Germline CDR1 is SEHNR and CDR2 is FQNEAQ (reference sequence). The germline V and J ends were trimmed by 5 bases and 7 bases, with 2 bases remaining between them. The CDR3 consists of 10 residues. The CDR3 bases are TGTGCCAGCAGCCGTGAAAAACTGTTTTTT. This encodes CASSREKLFF.

This chain uses TRBV7-2 with TRBJ2-5; the D gene is possibly TRBD2 (6 bases). CDR1 and CDR2 (germline): SGHTA, FQGNSA. V lost 1 base and J lost 2, with 11 bases in between. CDR3 length equals 15 residues. The CDR3 sequence: CASSLVVDYQETQYF. In DNA form, the CDR3 reads TGTGCCAGCAGCTTAGTTGTGGACTATCAAGAGACCCAGTACTTC.

This clone was found once. The chain employs TRBV2 and TRBJ2-5, with D maybe TRBD2 (6 bases). The CDR3 covers 18 residues. The germline CDR1 and CDR2 sequences are SNHLY and FYNNEI. The V end lost 0 bases, the J end lost 5 bases, and 22 bases lay between the germline ends. The CDR3 is CASSEAVSRGTRSETQYF. The DNA for the CDR3 is TGTGCCAGCAGTGAAGCCGTGTCCCGGGGGACGCGTTCGGAGACCCAGTACTTC.

The chain joins TRBV7-9 to TRBJ1-5; TRBD1 might be the D (6 bases). Trimming took off 5 bases at V and 4 bases at J, with 15 bases between the two ends. CDR1 and CDR2 from the germline V gene are SEHNR and FQNEAQ (reference sequence). The CDR3 covers 15 residues. The chain's CDR3 is CASSDSGVANQPQHF. The CDR3 region has the DNA TGTGCCAGCAGCGATTCAGGGGTAGCAAATCAGCCCCAGCATTTT.

This chain uses TRBV6-4 with TRBJ2-1; the match to TRBD2 covers 11 bases. V shed 4 bases, J shed 6 bases, and the junction held 5 bases outside the gene matches. The CDR3 is made up of 15 amino acids. CDR1 and CDR2 (germline): MRHNA, SNTAGT. CDR3 region: CASSGSGGAVNEQFF. The CDR3 coding sequence is TGTGCCAGCAGTGGTAGCGGGGGGGCTGTCAATGAGCAGTTCTTC.

The genes are TRBV5-5 and TRBJ1-5; the D gene is possibly TRBD1 (5 bases). The ends were cut back, 5 bases at V and 4 bases at J, with 10 bases in the middle. This CDR3 region has 13 residues. CDR1 is SGHKS, CDR2 YYEKEE, per germline (reference sequence). Here the CDR3 DNA reads TGTGCCAGCAGGCGGGGCTTAAATCAGCCCCAGCATTTT. It yields the protein CASRRGLNQPQHF. Complete variable domain (other parts from reference TRBV5-5 and TRBJ1-5): DAGVTQSPTHLIKTRGQQVTLRCSPISGHKSVSWYQQVLGQGPQFIFQYYEKEERGRGNFPDRFSARQFPNYSSELNVNALLLGDSALYLCASRRGLNQPQHFGDGTRLSIL.

This chain joins TRBV7-5 and TRBJ2-6; TRBD2 is the table's D call and was not checked against the DNA. TRBV7-5 is deemed a pseudogene. The CDR3 runs 15 residues. The CDR3 spells CVRSRGLSGANVLTF. Here the CDR3 DNA reads TGTGTCAGAAGCCGAGGGCTCTCTGGGGCCAACGTCCTGACTTTC.